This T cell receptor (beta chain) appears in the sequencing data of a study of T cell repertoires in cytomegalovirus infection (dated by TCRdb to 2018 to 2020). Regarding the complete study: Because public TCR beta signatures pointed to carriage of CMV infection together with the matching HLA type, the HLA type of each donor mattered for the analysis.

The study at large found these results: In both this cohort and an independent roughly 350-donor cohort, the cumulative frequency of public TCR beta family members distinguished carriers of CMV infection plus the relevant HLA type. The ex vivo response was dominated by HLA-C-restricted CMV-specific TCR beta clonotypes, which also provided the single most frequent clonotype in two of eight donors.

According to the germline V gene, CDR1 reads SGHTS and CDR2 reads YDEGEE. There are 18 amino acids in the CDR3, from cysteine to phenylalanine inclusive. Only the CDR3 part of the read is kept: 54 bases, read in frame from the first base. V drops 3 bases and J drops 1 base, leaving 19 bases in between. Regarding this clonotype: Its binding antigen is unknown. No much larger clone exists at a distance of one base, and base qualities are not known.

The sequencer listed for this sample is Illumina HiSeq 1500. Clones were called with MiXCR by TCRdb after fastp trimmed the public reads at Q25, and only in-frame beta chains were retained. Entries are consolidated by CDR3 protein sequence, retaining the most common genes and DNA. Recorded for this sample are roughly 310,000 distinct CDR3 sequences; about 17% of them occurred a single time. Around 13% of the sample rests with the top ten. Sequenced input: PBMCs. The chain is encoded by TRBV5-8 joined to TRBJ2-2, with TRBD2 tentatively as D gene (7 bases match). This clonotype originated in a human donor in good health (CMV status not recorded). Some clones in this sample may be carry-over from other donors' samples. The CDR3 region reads CASSSVRGANLNTGELFF. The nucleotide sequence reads TGTGCCAGCAGCTCCGTACGGGGGGCGAATCTGAACACCGGGGAGCTGTTTTTT.